The entry below gives a single T cell receptor beta chain sequence along with its context. This sample is part of a study of T cell changes during pregnancy in multiple sclerosis. Germline-derived CDR1 and CDR2 are SNHLY and FYNNEI. Trimming shortened V by 7 bases and J by 0 bases, and 9 bases separated the two germline ends. The CDR3 sequence is 13 residues long. TCRdb's copy holds only in-frame clones and misses some; the assay was immunoSEQ multiplex PCR. In the table there are approximately 50,000 clones, roughly 90% of which are singletons. The sequenced sample was CD4+ T cells from peripheral blood mononuclear cells, obtained after pregnancy. This chain links TRBV2 with TRBJ1-1, with unresolved D. The receptor's source is a female donor with multiple sclerosis, enrolled in a pregnancy study. CDR3 coding DNA: TGTGCCAGCAAGACATCCATGAACACTGAAGCTTTCTTT. This sequence encodes CASKTSMNTEAFF.